The source of this TCR beta chain is a study of blood T cells in healthy people across ages. This CDR3 comprises 11 residues. Germline lookup yields CDR1 LGHDT and CDR2 YNNKEL (reference sequence). The V end was cut by 1 base, the J end by 7 bases, with 4 bases between. Extracted total RNA amounted to at least 6 micrograms for each sample. Broader study findings: Samples with more naive T cells showed higher observed beta diversity.

A sample-barcoded 5' primer and a J-beta primer mix were used in a second PCR of roughly 7 to 11 cycles. TCRdb re-derived calls from the 5' RACE reads in MiXCR, one entry per CDR3 protein. This sample has about 1.6 million distinct CDR3 sequences, with about 31% found just once. This clonotype showed up just a few times. Its antigen remains unknown. The rearrangement links TRBV3-1 to TRBJ2-5; D is unclear. Sequencing input: blood. This clonotype was sampled from a woman between 25 and 40 years old in good health. The chain's CDR3 is CASSQARTQYF. The CDR3 DNA sequence: TGTGCCAGCAGCCAAGCCCGGACCCAGTACTTC.